The table lists the clone carrying this T cell receptor beta chain with a count of one. What it binds is not known. This sample is drawn from a study of PD-1 blockade in mismatch repair-deficient tumors. About the study: All were previously treated, progressing patients with about a dozen mismatch repair-deficient cancer types. Study findings and constraints: After pembrolizumab, tumor-resident clones rose rapidly, then generally contracted before radiologic responses.

The germline V and J ends were trimmed by 3 bases and 2 bases, with 10 bases remaining between them. The CDR3 contains 13 residues. CDR1 and CDR2 from the germline V gene are SQVTM and ANQGSEA. Produced via immunoSEQ multiplex PCR; TCRdb's table is partial and in-frame only. The sample holds 70,000 to 95,000 clones, approximately 80% seen once. All patients were mismatch repair deficient, assessed by either PCR or immunohistochemistry. TCRs were sequenced from a few patients responding to pembrolizumab. Sequenced material: peripheral blood, taken 44 weeks after starting pembrolizumab. The chain employs TRBV29-1 and TRBJ1-1; D remains ambiguous. This clonotype was obtained from an adult with mismatch repair-deficient cancer. As DNA, the CDR3 is TGCAGCGTTGACCCCGGGAGAAACACTGAAGCTTTCTTT. As protein: CSVDPGRNTEAFF.